A selection of T cell receptor beta chains follows, all from one sample in a study of T cell clones after liver transplantation. Measured with immunoSEQ multiplex PCR; TCRdb has only the in-frame clones, and not every one. Here the sample spans over 15,000 clones, around 82% being singletons. Sequencing was performed on CD8+ T cells from blood, taken 48 months after liver transplant. The source is a human patient who received a liver transplant. Some T cells here may be from the graft donor. Each CDR3 is given with its conserved first and last residue. D genes are given only for firm matches. Only some rows state a clone size, as once, few, many or a class for expanded clones.

v_gene	j_gene	d_gene	abundance	CDR3nt	CDR3aa
TRBV21-1	TRBJ2-5	-	few	TGTGCCAGCAGCACTCAAGAGGTGGTAGCGGGAGACAAGGAAGTAGAGACCCAGTACTTC	CASSTQEVVAGDKEVETQYF
TRBV4-3	TRBJ2-1	-	-	TGCGCCAGCAGGGATAGTGGGGGGCCCAATGAGCAGTTCTTC	CASRDSGGPNEQFF
TRBV29-1	TRBJ2-3	TRBD2	few	TGCAGCGTGGAGCTAGCGGGGGGGCCGGGCGCGACAGATACGCAGTATTTT	CSVELAGGPGATDTQYF
TRBV7-3	TRBJ1-2	-	-	TGTGCCAGCAGCTTAACTACGGACACTCGCTATGGCTACACCTTC	CASSLTTDTRYGYTF
TRBV4-3	TRBJ1-2	-	-	TGCGCCAGCAGCCAAGATAACACGGGAGATGGCTACACCTTC	CASSQDNTGDGYTF
TRBV11-2	TRBJ1-1	TRBD1	-	TGTGCCAGCAGCCCGGAGACAGGGAGGGTAACTGAAGCTTTCTTT	CASSPETGRVTEAFF
TRBV9	TRBJ2-3	TRBD2	-	TGTGCCAGTTCACATGGTTTGGAGCGGGGGAACCCAGATACGCAGTATTTT	CASSHGLERGNPDTQYF
TRBV6-4	TRBJ1-2	-	-	TGTGCCAGCAGTGAATTTAGCAGTCCCGGGGTAGACTATGGCTACACCTTC	CASSEFSSPGVDYGYTF
TRBV7-6	TRBJ2-7	TRBD1	few	TGTGCCAGCAGCTCGGAGACAGGGGGCACCTACGAGCAGTACTTC	CASSSETGGTYEQYF
TRBV11-2	TRBJ2-1	TRBD2	-	TGTGCCAGCAGTCCCCGCGGGACTAGCGGGAGCAATGAGCAGTTCTTC	CASSPRGTSGSNEQFF
TRBV7-6	TRBJ1-1	TRBD1	-	TGTGCCAGCAGCTTAGAGACAGGGCTATTCGCTGAAGCTTTCTTT	CASSLETGLFAEAFF
TRBV7-3	TRBJ2-3	TRBD1	-	TGTGCCAGCAGCTTAGACAGGGGGCTTGGCACAGATACGCAGTATTTT	CASSLDRGLGTDTQYF
TRBV29-1	TRBJ1-2	TRBD1	few	TGCAGCGTTCGACAGGGGCCCGAACCCGAGGGCTACACCTTC	CSVRQGPEPEGYTF
TRBV19	TRBJ2-7	-	-	TGTGCCAGTAGTATAGCCAGCCAGAGCTCCTACGAGCAGTACTTC	CASSIASQSSYEQYF
TRBV7-6	TRBJ2-7	-	once	TGTGCCAGCAGCTTGCCAGGCCGCTCCTACGAGCAGTACTTC	CASSLPGRSYEQYF
TRBV28	TRBJ2-7	-	-	TGTGCCAGCAGTTCGGGACACTTTAGGAGCTCCTACGAGCAGTACTTC	CASSSGHFRSSYEQYF
TRBV9	TRBJ2-7	TRBD1	-	TGTGCCAGCAGCGTCGGACAGGGGGCCTACGAGCAGTACTTC	CASSVGQGAYEQYF
TRBV5-5	TRBJ2-7	TRBD1	-	TGTGCCAGCAGGGTACGACAGGGTACCTACGAGCAGTACTTC	CASRVRQGTYEQYF
TRBV19	TRBJ1-3	-	-	TGTGCCAGTAGTATATGGGGATTCGGAAACACCATATATTTT	CASSIWGFGNTIYF